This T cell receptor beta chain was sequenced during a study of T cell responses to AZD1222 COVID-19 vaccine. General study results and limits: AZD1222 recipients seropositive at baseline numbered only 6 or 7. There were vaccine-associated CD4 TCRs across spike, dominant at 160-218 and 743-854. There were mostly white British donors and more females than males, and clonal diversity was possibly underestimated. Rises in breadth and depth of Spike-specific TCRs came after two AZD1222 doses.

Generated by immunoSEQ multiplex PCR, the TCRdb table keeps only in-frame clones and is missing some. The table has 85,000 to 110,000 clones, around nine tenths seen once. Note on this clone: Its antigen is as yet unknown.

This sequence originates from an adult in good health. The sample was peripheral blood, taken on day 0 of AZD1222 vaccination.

Here the CDR3 reads CASSTSGSTDTQYF. DNA for the CDR3: TGTGCCAGTAGCACTAGCGGGAGCACAGATACGCAGTATTTT. The chain couples TRBV19 to TRBJ2-3; the match to TRBD2 covers 9 bases. The germline V gene encodes CDR1 LNHDA and CDR2 SQIVND (reference sequence). There are 14 residues in the CDR3. V lost 6 bases to trimming and J lost 0 bases; unmatched junction nucleotides: 1.